Given below is one T cell receptor beta chain in context. The sample comes from a study of blood T cell repertoires in COVID-19. TCRdb's table, derived via immunoSEQ multiplex PCR, lists solely in-frame clones and lacks some. Among about 150,000 clones listed, 75% to 85% were seen once. The CDR3 has 15 residues. Germline loops: CDR1 LGHNA, CDR2 YSLEER. V lost 1 base to trimming and J lost 3 bases, with 12 bases between them. This receptor was taken from a woman between 50 and 59 years old with acute or convalescent COVID-19. The material sequenced was peripheral blood. The chain links TRBV4-3 to TRBJ1-2; D gene ambiguous. CDR3 amino acids: CASSQVPLSYYGYTF. CDR3 DNA sequence: TGCGCCAGCAGCCAAGTTCCTCTTTCCTACTATGGCTACACCTTC.